The 4 T cell receptor beta chains below come from one sample, sequenced in a study of blood T cell repertoires in COVID-19. Only in-frame clones appear in the TCRdb table, and some are missing; sequencing was by immunoSEQ multiplex PCR. The data show over 85,000 clones, approximately 86% seen once. Sequencing was done on a sample of peripheral blood. All receptors come from a woman aged 80 or over with COVID-19, enrolled during active disease.

The V call is TRBV5-5, the J call TRBJ2-7; 9 positions agree with TRBD1. This CDR3 region has 12 residues. In germline, CDR1 is SGHKS, CDR2 YYEKEE (reference sequence). V trimming: 6 bases; J trimming: 4 bases; junction bases outside the gene matches: 2. The CDR3 here is CASKQGAYEQYF. Here the CDR3 DNA reads TGTGCCAGCAAACAGGGGGCGTACGAGCAGTACTTC.

The chain employs TRBV29-1 and TRBJ2-5, with a weak D call TRBD1 (5 bases). The CDR3 is 11 residues long. V dropped 3 bases and J dropped 5 bases, with 7 bases sitting between them. CDR1 and CDR2 from the germline V gene are SQVTM and ANQGSEA. The CDR3 here is CSVDRVETQYF. The CDR3 DNA reads as TGCAGCGTTGACAGGGTTGAGACCCAGTACTTC.

Of note for this clone: The same CDR3 can be traced to other DNA sequences in this sample. The chain joins TRBV3-1 (or the pseudogene TRBV3-2) to TRBJ1-3; D is unclear. Trimming took 1 base from V and 4 from J, leaving 8 bases between them. Germline-derived CDR1 and CDR2 are LGHDT and YNNKEL (reference sequence). The CDR3 spans 14 residues. The CDR3 is CASSQGPGGNTIYF. The DNA of the CDR3 is TGTGCCAGCAGCCAAGGCCCGGGGGGAAACACCATATATTTT.

The rearrangement joins TRBV28 to TRBJ2-1; TRBD2 might be the D (5 bases). The germline gives CDR1 MDHEN, CDR2 SYDVKM. The CDR3 contains 13 residues. V lost 5 bases and J 2 bases, leaving 7 bases between the germline ends. The CDR3 protein is CASSPGTYNEQFF. The CDR3 DNA is TGTGCCAGCAGTCCGGGGACCTACAATGAGCAGTTCTTC.